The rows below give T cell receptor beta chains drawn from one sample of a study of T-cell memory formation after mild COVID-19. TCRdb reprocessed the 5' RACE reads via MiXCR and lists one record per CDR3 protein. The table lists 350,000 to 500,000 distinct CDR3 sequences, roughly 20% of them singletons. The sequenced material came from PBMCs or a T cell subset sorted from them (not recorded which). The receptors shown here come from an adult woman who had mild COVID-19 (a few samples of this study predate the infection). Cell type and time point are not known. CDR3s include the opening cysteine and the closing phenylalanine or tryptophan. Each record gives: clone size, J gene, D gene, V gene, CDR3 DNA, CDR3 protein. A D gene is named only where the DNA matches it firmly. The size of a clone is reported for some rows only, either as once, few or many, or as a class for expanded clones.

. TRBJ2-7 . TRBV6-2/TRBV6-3 TGTGCCAGCACCATCGGCTCGACTAGTTTCGAGCAGTACTTC CASTIGSTSFEQYF
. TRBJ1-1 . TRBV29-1 TGCAGCGCCCTACCGCTGGACAGCCCTGGGACTGAAGCTTTCTTT CSALPLDSPGTEAFF
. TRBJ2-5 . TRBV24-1 TGTGCCACCAGTGATTTCCAACAGGGAAGAGAGACCCAGTACTTC CATSDFQQGRETQYF
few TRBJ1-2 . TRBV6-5 TGTGCCAGCAGACTAGGGGATCTGGAGGGCTACACCTTC CASRLGDLEGYTF
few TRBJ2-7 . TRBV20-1 TGCAGTGCTAGTGCCCCCCAGGGCTCCTCCTACGAGCAGTACTTC CSASAPQGSSYEQYF
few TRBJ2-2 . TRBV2 TGTGCCAGCTCCCGGGACATACTCACCGGGGAGCTGTTTTTT CASSRDILTGELFF
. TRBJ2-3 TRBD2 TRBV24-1 TGTGCCACCGGGACCGGGACTAGCGGGGGACTCAGCACAGATACGCAGTATTTT CATGTGTSGGLSTDTQYF
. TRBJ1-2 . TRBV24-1 TGTGCCACCAGTACTACCGGCACCTTC CATSTTGTF
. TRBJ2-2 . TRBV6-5 TGTGCCAGCAGTCTTGCGAGGGTAGACACCGGGGAGCTGTTTTTT CASSLARVDTGELFF
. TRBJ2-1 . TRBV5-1 TGCGCCAGCAGCGTGAGGGTGGGGGCTCGCCCCGCTGGTTACAATGAGCAGTTCTTC CASSVRVGARPAGYNEQFF
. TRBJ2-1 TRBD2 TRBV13 TGTGCCAGCAGCTTGGGAGGGGCGAATGAGCAGTTCTTC CASSLGGANEQFF
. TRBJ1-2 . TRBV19 TGTGCCAGTAGAGCTGGGACCATCTATGGCTACACCTTC CASRAGTIYGYTF
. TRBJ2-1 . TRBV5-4 TGTGCCAGCAGCCGTGGATCTAGCGCCTCCTACAATGAGCAGTTCTTC CASSRGSSASYNEQFF
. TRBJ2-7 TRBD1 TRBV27 TGTGCCAGCAGTTTATCGGGGACAGGTAACTACGAGCAGTACTTC CASSLSGTGNYEQYF
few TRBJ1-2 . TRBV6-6 TGTGCCAGCAGCCCCGACAGAGCCTATGGCTACACCTTC CASSPDRAYGYTF
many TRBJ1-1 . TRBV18 TGTGCCAGCTCACCAGCGGCAGGGATGAACACTGAAGCTTTCTTT CASSPAAGMNTEAFF
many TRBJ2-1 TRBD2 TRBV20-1 TGCAGTGCTAGAGATCTCGAGCGGGGTATGAATGAGCAGTTCTTC CSARDLERGMNEQFF
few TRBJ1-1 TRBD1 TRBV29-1 TGCAGCGTTAAACCCGGGACAGTTGCGACTGAAGCTTTCTTT CSVKPGTVATEAFF
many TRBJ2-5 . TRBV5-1 TGCGCCAGCAGCTGGGCGGGGCCAGAGACCCAGTACTTC CASSWAGPETQYF
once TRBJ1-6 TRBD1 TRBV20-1 TGCAGTGCTAGGACAGGGGATAGGTCACCCCTCCACTTT CSARTGDRSPLHF
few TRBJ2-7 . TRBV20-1 TGCAGTGCCACGTCCGATCGTTCCTACGAGCAGTACTTC CSATSDRSYEQYF
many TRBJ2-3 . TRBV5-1 TGCGCCAGCAGCCGGACTATCCCAGATACGCAGTATTTT CASSRTIPDTQYF
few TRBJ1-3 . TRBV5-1 TGCGCCAGCAGCTGGGGAACAGGGACCTCTGGAAACACCATATATTTT CASSWGTGTSGNTIYF
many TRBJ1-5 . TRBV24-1 TGTGCCACCAGTGACGGGGGTCAGCCCCAGCATTTT CATSDGGQPQHF
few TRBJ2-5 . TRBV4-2 TGTGCCAGCAGCCAAGGCAATAGCAGACAAGAGACCCAGTACTTC CASSQGNSRQETQYF
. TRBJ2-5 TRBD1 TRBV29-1 TGCAGCGTTGAAGCCTCCGCCGGGACAGGGAAAGAGACCCAGTACTTC CSVEASAGTGKETQYF
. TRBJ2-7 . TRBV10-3 TGTGCCATCAGGAATGGGAGTCTGGGCTACGAGCAGTACTTC CAIRNGSLGYEQYF